What follows are 4 T cell receptor beta chains derived from one specimen sequenced in a study of cytomegalovirus exposure and HLA in healthy donors (dated by TCRdb to the late 2010s). Library preparation was by the immunoSEQ multiplex PCR assay. For the multiplex PCR, a mixture combining 60 forward primers for TCR Vbeta segments and 13 reverse primers for TCR Jbeta segments was used. Drawn from immuneACCESS, this table holds only the in-frame rearrangements with V and J called that TCRdb kept. Clones are partly lost; checked studies trace under half to an unresolved V gene and leave the rest unexplained. This sample comprises 170,000 or so clones, approximately 80% of them detected only once. The top ten constitute under 0.8% of the sample. Sequencing was done on a sample of PBMCs. The receptor source for this set is a boy under 18 in good health and CMV-seronegative.

The V and J genes are TRBV5-6 and TRBJ2-7; D might be TRBD1 (5 bases). The V end was cut by 0 bases, the J end by 6 bases, with 13 bases between. Germline CDR1 reads SGHDT; CDR2 reads YYEEEE. The CDR3 extends over 14 amino acids. CDR3 in DNA: TGTGCCAGCAGCTTGGAGCCAGGGTCTGGCGAGCAGTACTTC. Residues: CASSLEPGSGEQYF. Full variable domain (remainder filled in from reference TRBV5-6 and TRBJ2-7): DAGVTQSPTHLIKTRGQQVTLRCSPKSGHDTVSWYQQALGQGPQFIFQYYEEEERQRGNFPDRFSGHQFPNYSSELNVNALLLGDSALYLCASSLEPGSGEQYFGPGTRLTVT.

This chain connects TRBV7-3 to TRBJ2-3, with D unresolved. Deletions cut 0 bases from V and 4 bases from J, with 5 bases between. Germline loops: CDR1 SGHTA, CDR2 FQGTGA. The CDR3 has 13 amino acids. CDR3 bases: TGTGCCAGCAGCTTAACCAGTCCAGATACGCAGTATTTT. Translated, it gives CASSLTSPDTQYF.

The chain is built from TRBV5-1 and TRBJ2-2; 8 bases fit TRBD2. The germline V gene has CDR1 SGHRS and CDR2 YFSETQ. With V trimmed by 2 bases and J by 4 bases, 7 bases remained unmatched. This CDR3 has 16 residues. CDR3 DNA: TGCGCCAGCAGCTTTACTAGCGGAGGGGTCACCGGGGAGCTGTTTTTT. Amino acid sequence: CASSFTSGGVTGELFF.

This sequence joins TRBV27 and TRBJ1-3, with TRBD1 as a possible D gene (6 bases). CDR3 length equals 14 residues. CDR1 and CDR2 from the germline V gene are MNHEY and SMNVEV (reference sequence). V shed 5 bases and J shed 0 bases, with 8 bases lying between them. CDR3 DNA: TGTGCCAGCAGTGACAGGAACTCTGGAAACACCATATATTTT. Encoded protein: CASSDRNSGNTIYF.